A selection of T cell receptor beta chains follows, all from one sample in a study of blood T cell repertoires in COVID-19. Using immunoSEQ multiplex PCR, the repertoire was profiled, and TCRdb retains in-frame clones only, with some absent. The table includes about 180,000 clones, over 75% detected once. Material for sequencing was peripheral blood. The receptor source for this set is a middle-aged man with active or convalescent COVID-19. Each CDR3 is given with its conserved first and last residue. The order of the fields is V gene, clone size, J gene, CDR3 protein. A clone size is listed for some rows: how often the clone was seen (once, few, many), or a class if it is expanded.

V gene: TRBV20-1; clone size: -; J gene: TRBJ2-7; CDR3 protein: CSASARSLSYEQYF
V gene: TRBV7-3; clone size: -; J gene: TRBJ2-5; CDR3 protein: CASSLRLAGGLRETQYF
V gene: TRBV28; clone size: -; J gene: TRBJ1-5; CDR3 protein: CASRSSGTRQLNQPQHF
V gene: TRBV7-9; clone size: -; J gene: TRBJ2-1; CDR3 protein: CASSTDFSIGQGSHEQFF
V gene: TRBV6-5; clone size: -; J gene: TRBJ1-2; CDR3 protein: CATHGNYGYTF
V gene: TRBV5-1; clone size: few; J gene: TRBJ1-2; CDR3 protein: CASSDVGTGSGYTF
V gene: TRBV5-6; clone size: -; J gene: TRBJ2-1; CDR3 protein: CASSLNPDNEQFF
V gene: TRBV10-3; clone size: few; J gene: TRBJ2-7; CDR3 protein: CAISDSGQGANEQYF
V gene: TRBV12-3/TRBV12-4; clone size: -; J gene: TRBJ2-5; CDR3 protein: CASSLTGETQYF
V gene: TRBV30; clone size: -; J gene: TRBJ2-2; CDR3 protein: CAWNFISRDTGELFF
V gene: TRBV5-1; clone size: -; J gene: TRBJ2-5; CDR3 protein: CASSWGQGQETQYF